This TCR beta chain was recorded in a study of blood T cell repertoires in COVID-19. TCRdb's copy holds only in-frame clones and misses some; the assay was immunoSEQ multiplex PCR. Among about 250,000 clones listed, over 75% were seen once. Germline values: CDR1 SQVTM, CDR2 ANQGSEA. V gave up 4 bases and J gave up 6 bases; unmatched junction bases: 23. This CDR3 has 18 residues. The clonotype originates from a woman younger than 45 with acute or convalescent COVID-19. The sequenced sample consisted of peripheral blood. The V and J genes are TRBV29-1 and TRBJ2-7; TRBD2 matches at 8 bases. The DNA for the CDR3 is TGCAGCGTTGGAGTAGGGTGGGGCCTCGCGGGAGGACCCTTCGAGCAGTACTTC. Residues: CSVGVGWGLAGGPFEQYF.